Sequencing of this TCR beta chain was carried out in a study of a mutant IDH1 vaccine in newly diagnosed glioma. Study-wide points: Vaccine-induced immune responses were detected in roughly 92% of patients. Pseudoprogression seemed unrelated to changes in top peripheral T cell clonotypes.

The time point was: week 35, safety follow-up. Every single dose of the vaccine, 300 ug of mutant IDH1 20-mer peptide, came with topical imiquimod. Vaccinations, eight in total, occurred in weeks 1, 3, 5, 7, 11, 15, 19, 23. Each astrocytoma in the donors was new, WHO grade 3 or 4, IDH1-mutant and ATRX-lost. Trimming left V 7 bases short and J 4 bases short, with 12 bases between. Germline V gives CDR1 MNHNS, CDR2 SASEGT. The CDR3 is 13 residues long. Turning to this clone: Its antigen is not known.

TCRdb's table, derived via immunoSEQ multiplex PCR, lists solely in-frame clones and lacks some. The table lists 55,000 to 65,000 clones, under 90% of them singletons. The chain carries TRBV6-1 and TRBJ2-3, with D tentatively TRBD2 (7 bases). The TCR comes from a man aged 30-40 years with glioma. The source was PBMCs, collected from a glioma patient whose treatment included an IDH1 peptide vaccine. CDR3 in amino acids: CASKGGYSDTQYF. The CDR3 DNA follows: TGTGCCAGCAAGGGGGGGTACTCAGATACGCAGTATTTT.